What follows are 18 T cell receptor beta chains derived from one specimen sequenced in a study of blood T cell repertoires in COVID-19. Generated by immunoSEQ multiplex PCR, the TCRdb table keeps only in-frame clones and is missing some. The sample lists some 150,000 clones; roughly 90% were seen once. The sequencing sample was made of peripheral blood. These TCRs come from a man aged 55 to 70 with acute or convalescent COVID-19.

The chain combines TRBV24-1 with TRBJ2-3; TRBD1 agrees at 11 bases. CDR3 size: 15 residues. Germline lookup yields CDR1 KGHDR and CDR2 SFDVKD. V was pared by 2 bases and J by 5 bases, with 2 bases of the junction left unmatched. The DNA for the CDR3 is TGTGCCACCAGTGATTCCGGGACAGGGGGAGATACGCAGTATTTT. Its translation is CATSDSGTGGDTQYF.

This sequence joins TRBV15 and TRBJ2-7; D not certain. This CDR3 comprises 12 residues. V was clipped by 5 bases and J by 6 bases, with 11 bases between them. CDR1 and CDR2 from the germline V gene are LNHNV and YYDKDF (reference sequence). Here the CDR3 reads CATSPRVGEQYF. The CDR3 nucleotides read TGTGCCACCAGCCCCCGGGTTGGCGAGCAGTACTTC.

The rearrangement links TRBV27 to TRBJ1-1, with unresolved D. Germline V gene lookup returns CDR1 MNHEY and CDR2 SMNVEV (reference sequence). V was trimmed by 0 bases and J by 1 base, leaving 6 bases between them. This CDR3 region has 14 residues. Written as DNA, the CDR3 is TGTGCCAGCAGTTTATCGTACGGGAACACTGAAGCTTTCTTT. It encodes CASSLSYGNTEAFF.

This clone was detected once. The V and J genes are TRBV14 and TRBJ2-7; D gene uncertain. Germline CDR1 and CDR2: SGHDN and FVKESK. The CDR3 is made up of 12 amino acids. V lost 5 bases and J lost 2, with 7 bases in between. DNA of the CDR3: TGTGCCAGCAGCTCCCAAACCTACGAGCAGTACTTC. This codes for CASSSQTYEQYF.

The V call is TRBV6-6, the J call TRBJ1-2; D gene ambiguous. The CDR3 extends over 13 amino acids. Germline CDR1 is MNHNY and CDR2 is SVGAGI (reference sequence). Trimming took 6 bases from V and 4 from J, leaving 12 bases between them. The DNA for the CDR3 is TGTGCCAGCAGCTCTGAGAAAGTCTATGGCTACACCTTC. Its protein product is CASSSEKVYGYTF.

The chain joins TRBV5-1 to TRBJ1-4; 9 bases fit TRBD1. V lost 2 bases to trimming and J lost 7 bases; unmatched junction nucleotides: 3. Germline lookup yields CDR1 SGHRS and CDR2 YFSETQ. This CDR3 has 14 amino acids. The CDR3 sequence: CASSLKTGGEKLFF. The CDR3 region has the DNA TGCGCCAGCAGCTTAAAGACAGGGGGTGAAAAACTGTTTTTT.

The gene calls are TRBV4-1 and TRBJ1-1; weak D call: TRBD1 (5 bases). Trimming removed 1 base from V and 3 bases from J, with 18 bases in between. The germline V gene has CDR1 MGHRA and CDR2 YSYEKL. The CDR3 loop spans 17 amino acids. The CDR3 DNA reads TGCGCCAGCAGCCAAGCATCGGGTTTCAGCAGGGACACTGAAGCTTTCTTT. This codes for CASSQASGFSRDTEAFF.

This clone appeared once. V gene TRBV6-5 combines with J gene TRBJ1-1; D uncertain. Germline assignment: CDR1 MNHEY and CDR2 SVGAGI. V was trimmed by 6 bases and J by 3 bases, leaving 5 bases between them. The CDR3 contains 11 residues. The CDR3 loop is CASRRDTEAFF. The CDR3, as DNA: TGTGCCAGCAGGAGGGACACTGAAGCTTTCTTT.

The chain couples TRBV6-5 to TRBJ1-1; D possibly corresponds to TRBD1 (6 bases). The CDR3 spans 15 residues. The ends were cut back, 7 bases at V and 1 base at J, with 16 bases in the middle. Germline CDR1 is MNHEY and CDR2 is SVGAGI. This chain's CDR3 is CASIDQGLGNTEAFF. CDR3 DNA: TGTGCCAGCATAGATCAGGGGCTGGGGAACACTGAAGCTTTCTTT.

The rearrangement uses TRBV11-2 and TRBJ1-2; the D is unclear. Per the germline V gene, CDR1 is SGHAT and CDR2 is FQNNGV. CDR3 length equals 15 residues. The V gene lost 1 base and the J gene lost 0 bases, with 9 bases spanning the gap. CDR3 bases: TGTGCCAGCAGCTTAGGGGTCGGGACTAACTATGGCTACACCTTC. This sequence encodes CASSLGVGTNYGYTF.

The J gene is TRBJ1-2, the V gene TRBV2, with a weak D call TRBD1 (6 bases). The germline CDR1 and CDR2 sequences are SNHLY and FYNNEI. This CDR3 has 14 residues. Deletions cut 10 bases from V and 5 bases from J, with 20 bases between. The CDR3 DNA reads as TGTGCCAACGAGGGACCGACAGGAAATTATGGCTACACCTTC. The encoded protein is CANEGPTGNYGYTF.

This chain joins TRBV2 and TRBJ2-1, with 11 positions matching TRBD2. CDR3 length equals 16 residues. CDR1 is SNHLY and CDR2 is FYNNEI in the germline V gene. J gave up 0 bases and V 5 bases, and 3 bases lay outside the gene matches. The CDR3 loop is CASSTSGGLSYNEQFF. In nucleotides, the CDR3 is TGTGCCAGCAGTACTAGCGGGGGTCTCTCCTACAATGAGCAGTTCTTC.

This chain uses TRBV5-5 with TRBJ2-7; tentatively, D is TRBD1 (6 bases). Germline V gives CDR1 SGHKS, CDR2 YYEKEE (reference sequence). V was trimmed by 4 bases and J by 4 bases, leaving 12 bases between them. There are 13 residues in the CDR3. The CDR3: CASSPGDGYEQYF. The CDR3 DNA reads TGTGCCAGCAGCCCAGGGGACGGTTACGAGCAGTACTTC.

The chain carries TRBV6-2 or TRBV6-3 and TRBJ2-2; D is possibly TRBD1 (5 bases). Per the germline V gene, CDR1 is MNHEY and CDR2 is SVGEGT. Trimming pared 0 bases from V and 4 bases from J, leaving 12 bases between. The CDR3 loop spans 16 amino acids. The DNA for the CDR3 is TGTGCCAGCAGTTACTCTCCAGGGCGGAGCACCGGGGAGCTGTTTTTT. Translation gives CASSYSPGRSTGELFF.

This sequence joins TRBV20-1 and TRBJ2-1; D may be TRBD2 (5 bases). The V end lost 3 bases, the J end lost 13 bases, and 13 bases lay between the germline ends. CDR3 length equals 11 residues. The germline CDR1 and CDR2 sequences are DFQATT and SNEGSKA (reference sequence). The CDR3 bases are TGCAGTGCTAGGGGAGACCTAACCCAGTTCTTC. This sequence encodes CSARGDLTQFF.

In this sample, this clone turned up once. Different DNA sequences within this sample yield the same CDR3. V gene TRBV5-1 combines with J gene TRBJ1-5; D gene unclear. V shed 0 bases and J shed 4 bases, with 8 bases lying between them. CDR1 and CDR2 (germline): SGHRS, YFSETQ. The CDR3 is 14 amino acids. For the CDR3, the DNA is TGCGCCAGCAGCTTGGCGTCGGGAAATCAGCCCCAGCATTTT. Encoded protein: CASSLASGNQPQHF.

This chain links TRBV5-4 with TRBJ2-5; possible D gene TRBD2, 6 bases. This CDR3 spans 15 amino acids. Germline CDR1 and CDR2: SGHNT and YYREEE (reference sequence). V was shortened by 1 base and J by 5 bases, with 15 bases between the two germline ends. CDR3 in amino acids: CASSLRVSRGETQYF. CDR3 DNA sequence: TGTGCCAGCAGCTTGCGGGTCTCCCGGGGGGAGACCCAGTACTTC. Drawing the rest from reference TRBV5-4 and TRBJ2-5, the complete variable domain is ETGVTQSPTHLIKTRGQQVTLRCSSQSGHNTVSWYQQALGQGPQFIFQYYREEENGRGNFPPRFSGLQFPNYSSELNVNALELDDSALYLCASSLRVSRGETQYFGPGTRLLVL.

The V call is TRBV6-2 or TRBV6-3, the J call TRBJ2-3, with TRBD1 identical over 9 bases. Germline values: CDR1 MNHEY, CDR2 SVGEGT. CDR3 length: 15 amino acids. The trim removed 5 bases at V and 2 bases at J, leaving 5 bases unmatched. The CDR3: CASSQGTGNTDTQYF. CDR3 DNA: TGTGCCAGCAGTCAAGGGACAGGGAACACAGATACGCAGTATTTT.